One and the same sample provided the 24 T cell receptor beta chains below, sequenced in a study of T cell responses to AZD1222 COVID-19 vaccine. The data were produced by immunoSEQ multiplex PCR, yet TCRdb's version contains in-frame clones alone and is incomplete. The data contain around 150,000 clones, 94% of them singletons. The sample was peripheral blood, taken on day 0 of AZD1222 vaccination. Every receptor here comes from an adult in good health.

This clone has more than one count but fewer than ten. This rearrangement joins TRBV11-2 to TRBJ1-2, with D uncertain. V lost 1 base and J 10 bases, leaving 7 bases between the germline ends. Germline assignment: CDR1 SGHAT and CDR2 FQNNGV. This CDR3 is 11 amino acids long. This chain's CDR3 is CASSLGISYTF. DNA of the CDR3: TGTGCCAGCAGCTTAGGTATTTCCTACACCTTC.

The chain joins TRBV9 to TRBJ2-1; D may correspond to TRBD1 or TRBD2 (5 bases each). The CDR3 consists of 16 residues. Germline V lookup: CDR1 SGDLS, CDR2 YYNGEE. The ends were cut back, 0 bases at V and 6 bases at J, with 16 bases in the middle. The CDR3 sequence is CASSVDISWGSNEQFF. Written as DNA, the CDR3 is TGTGCCAGCAGCGTAGACATCTCGTGGGGGTCCAATGAGCAGTTCTTC. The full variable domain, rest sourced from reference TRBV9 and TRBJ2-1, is DSGVTQTPKHLITATGQRVTLRCSPRSGDLSVYWYQQSLDQGLQFLIQYYNGEERAKGNILERFSAQQFPDLHSELNLSSLELGDSALYFCASSVDISWGSNEQFFGPGTRLTVL.

The CDR3 coding sequence is TGTGCCAGCAGCCAGCAAGGAGGAGCCAAAAACATTCAGTACTTC. It codes for CASSQQGGAKNIQYF. The chain joins TRBV3-1 (or the pseudogene TRBV3-2) to TRBJ2-4; D possibly corresponds to TRBD2 (5 bases). This CDR3 contains 15 residues. Trimming stripped 3 bases from V and 0 bases from J, with 9 bases between. CDR1 and CDR2 (germline): LGHDT, YNNKEL (reference sequence).

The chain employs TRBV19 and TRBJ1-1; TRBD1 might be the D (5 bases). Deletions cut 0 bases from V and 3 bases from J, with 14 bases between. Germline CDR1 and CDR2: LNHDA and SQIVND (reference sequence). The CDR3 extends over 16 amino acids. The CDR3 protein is CASSIDLGDWDTEAFF. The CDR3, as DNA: TGTGCCAGTAGTATAGATCTGGGGGACTGGGACACTGAAGCTTTCTTT.

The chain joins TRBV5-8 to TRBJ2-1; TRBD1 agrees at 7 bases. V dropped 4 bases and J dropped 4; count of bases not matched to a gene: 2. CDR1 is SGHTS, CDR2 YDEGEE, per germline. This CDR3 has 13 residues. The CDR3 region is CASSPGQYNEQFF. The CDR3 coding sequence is TGTGCCAGCAGCCCGGGACAGTACAATGAGCAGTTCTTC.

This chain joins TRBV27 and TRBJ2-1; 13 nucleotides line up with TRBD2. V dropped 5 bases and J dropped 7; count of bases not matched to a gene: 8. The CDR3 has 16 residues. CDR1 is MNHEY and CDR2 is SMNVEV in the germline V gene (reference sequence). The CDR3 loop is CASSPGLAGVLNEQFF. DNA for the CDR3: TGTGCCAGCAGTCCCGGACTAGCGGGAGTACTAAATGAGCAGTTCTTC.

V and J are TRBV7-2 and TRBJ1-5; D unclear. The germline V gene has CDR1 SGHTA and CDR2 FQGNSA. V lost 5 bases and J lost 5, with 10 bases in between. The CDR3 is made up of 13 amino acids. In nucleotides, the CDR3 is TGTGCCAGCAGCAAGACCCCTGATCAGCCCCAGCATTTT. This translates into CASSKTPDQPQHF.

CDR3 in DNA: TGCGCCAGCAGCCCCGATATCCCAAGCGAGCAGTTCTTC. This gives the protein CASSPDIPSEQFF. The chain links TRBV10-2 to TRBJ2-1, with no clear D. CDR3 length equals 13 residues. V was cut by 6 bases and J by 10 bases, with 16 bases left in between. CDR1 is WSHSY, CDR2 SAAADI, per germline.

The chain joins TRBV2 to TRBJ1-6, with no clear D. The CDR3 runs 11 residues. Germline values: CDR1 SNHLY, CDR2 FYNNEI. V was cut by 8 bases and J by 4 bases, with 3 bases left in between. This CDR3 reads CASDYNSPLHF. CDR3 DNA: TGTGCCAGCGATTATAATTCACCCCTCCACTTT.

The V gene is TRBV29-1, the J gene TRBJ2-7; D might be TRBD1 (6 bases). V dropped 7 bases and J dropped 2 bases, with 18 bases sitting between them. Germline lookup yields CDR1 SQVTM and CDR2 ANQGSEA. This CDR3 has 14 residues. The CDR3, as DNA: TGCAGCGCCCGCACGATGGACAGCCCCTACGAGCAGTACTTC. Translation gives CSARTMDSPYEQYF.

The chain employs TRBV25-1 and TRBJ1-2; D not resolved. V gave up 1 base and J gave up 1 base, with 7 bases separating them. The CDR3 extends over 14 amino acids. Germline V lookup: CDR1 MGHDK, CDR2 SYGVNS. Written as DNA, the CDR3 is TGTGCCAGCAGTGAATTTAACGATAACTATGGCTACACCTTC. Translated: CASSEFNDNYGYTF.

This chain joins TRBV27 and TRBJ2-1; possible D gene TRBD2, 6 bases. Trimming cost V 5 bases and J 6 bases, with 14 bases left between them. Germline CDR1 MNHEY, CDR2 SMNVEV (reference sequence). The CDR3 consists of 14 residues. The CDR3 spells CASSKYGSTNEQFF. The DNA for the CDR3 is TGTGCCAGCAGTAAATACGGGAGTACCAATGAGCAGTTCTTC.

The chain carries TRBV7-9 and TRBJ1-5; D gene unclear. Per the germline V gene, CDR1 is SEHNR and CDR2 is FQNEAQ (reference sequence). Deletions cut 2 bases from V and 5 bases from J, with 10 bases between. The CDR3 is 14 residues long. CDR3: CASSLNSGDQPQHF. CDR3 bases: TGTGCCAGCAGCTTAAATAGCGGGGATCAGCCCCAGCATTTT.

The CDR3 coding sequence is TGCGCCAGCAGCCCCCTCAGCGGCCCCGGGGGGAAAATGAACACTGAAGCTTTCTTT. Its protein product is CASSPLSGPGGKMNTEAFF. V gene TRBV5-1 combines with J gene TRBJ1-1, with TRBD1 as a possible D gene (5 bases). The CDR3 consists of 19 residues. The V gene's germline CDR1 is SGHRS and CDR2 YFSETQ. Trimming pared 4 bases from V and 0 bases from J, leaving 25 bases between.

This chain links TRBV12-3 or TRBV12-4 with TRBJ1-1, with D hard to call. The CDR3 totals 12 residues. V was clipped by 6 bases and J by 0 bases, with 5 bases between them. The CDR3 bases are TGTGCCAGCAGGGCCATGAACACTGAAGCTTTCTTT. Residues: CASRAMNTEAFF.

Here the CDR3 DNA reads TGTGCCAGCAGTTCCCCCTCTAGGGGGTTCTATGGCTACACCTTC. Its translation: CASSSPSRGFYGYTF. The rearrangement joins TRBV28 to TRBJ1-2; D might be TRBD1 (6 bases). Germline CDR1 MDHEN, CDR2 SYDVKM. This CDR3 region has 15 residues. Trimming pared 4 bases from V and 4 bases from J, leaving 16 bases between.

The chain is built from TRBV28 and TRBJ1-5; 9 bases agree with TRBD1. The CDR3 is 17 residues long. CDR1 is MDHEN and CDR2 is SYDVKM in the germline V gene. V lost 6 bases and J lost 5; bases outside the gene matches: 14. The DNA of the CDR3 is TGTGCCAGCAGCCCATCCGGGACAGGGTTCGGGGATCAGCCCCAGCATTTT. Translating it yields CASSPSGTGFGDQPQHF.

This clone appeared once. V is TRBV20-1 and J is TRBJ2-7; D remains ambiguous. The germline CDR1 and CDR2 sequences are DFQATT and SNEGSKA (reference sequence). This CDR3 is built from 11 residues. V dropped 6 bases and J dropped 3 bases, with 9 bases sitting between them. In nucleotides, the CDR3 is TGCAGTGCCCACGAACTCTACGAGCAGTACTTC. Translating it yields CSAHELYEQYF.

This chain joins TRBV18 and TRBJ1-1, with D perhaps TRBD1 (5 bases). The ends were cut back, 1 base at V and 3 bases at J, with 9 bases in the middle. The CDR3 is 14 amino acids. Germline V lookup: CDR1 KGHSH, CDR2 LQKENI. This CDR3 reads CASSPQGWDTEAFF. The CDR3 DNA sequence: TGTGCCAGCTCACCACAGGGGTGGGACACTGAAGCTTTCTTT.

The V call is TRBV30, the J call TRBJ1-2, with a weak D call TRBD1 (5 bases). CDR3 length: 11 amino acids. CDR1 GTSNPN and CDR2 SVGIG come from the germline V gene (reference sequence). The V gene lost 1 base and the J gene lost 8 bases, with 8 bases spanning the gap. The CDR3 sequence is CAWSGGGGYTF. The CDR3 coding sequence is TGTGCCTGGAGTGGTGGGGGAGGCTACACCTTC.

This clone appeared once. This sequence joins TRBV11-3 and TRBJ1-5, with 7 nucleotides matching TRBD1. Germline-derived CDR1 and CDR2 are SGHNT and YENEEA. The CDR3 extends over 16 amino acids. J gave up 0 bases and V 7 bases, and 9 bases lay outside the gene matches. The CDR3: CASNLDRVHSNQPQHF. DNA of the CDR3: TGTGCCAGCAACCTTGACAGGGTCCATAGCAATCAGCCCCAGCATTTT.

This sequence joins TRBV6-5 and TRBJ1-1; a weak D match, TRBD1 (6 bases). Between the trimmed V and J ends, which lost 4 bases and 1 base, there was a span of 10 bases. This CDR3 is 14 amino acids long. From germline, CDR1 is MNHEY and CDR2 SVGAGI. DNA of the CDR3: TGTGCCAGCAGTTGGGGGACACCGAACACTGAAGCTTTCTTT. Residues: CASSWGTPNTEAFF.

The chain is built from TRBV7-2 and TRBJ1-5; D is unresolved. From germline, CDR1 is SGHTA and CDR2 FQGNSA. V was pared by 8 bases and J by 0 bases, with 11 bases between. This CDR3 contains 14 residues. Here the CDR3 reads CASDSGYSNQPQHF. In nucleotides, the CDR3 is TGTGCCAGCGATTCTGGGTATAGCAATCAGCCCCAGCATTTT.

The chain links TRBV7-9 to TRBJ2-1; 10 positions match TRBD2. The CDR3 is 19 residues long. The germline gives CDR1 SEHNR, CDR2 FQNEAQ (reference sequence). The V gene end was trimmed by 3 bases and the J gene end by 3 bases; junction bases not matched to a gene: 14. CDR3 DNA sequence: TGTGCCAGCAGCTTCCCTGCAGCGGGAGGGCCGCGTTACTACAATGAGCAGTTCTTC. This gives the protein CASSFPAAGGPRYYNEQFF.